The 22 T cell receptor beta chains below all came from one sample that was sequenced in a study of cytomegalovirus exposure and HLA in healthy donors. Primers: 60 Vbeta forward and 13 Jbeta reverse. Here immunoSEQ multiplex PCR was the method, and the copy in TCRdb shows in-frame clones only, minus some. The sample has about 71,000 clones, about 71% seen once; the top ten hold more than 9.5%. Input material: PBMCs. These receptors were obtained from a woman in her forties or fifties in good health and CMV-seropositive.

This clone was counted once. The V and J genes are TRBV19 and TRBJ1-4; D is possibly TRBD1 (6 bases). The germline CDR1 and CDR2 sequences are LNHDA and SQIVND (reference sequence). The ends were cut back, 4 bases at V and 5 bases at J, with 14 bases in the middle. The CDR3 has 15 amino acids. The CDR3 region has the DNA TGTGCCAGTAGTACCGGACAGACGAGAAATGAAAAACTGTTTTTT. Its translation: CASSTGQTRNEKLFF.

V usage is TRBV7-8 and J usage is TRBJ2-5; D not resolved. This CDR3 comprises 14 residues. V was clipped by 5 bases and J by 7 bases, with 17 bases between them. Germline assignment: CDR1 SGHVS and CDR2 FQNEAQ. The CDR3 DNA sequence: TGTGCCAGCAGCCCCCCATTCGGCCGAGGGACCCAGTACTTC. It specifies CASSPPFGRGTQYF.

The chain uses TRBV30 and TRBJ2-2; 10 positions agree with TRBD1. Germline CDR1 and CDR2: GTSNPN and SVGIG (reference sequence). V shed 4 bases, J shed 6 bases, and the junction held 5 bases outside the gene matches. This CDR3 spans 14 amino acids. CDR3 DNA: TGTGCCTGGATTCGGGACAGGGGATCCGGGGAGCTGTTTTTT. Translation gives CAWIRDRGSGELFF.

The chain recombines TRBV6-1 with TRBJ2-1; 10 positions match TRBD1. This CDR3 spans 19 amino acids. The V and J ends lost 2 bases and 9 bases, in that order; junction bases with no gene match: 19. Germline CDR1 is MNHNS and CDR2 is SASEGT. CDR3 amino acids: CASSETPDRGRGWVGEQFF. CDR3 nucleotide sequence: TGTGCCAGCAGTGAAACGCCCGACAGGGGGCGCGGTTGGGTGGGTGAGCAGTTCTTC.

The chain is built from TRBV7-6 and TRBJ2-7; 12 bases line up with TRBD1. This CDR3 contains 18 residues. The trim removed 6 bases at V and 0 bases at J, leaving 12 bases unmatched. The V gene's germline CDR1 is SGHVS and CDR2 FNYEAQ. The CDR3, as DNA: TGTGCCAGCAGTCTAGGGACAGGGGGCTCCGTTAGCTCCTACGAGCAGTACTTC. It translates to CASSLGTGGSVSSYEQYF.

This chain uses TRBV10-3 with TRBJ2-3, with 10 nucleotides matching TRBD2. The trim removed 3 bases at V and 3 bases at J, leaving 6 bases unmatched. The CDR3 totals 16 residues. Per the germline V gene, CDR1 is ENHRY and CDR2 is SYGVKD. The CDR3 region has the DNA TGTGCCATCAGTGAAGGGAGCGGGGGGGCAACAGATACGCAGTATTTT. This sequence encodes CAISEGSGGATDTQYF.

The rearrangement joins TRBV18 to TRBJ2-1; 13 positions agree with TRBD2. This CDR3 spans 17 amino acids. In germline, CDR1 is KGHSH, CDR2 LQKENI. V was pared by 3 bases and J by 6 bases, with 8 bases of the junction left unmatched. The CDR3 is CASSPGKTSGGFNEQFF. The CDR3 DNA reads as TGTGCCAGCTCACCGGGCAAGACTAGCGGGGGGTTCAATGAGCAGTTCTTC.

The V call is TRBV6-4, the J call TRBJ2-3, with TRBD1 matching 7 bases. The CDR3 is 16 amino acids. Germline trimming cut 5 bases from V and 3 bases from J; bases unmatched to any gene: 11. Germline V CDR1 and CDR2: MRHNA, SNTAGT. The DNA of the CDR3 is TGTGCCAGCAGTTTGGAGCCAAGGGGGCCGACAGATACGCAGTATTTT. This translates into CASSLEPRGPTDTQYF.

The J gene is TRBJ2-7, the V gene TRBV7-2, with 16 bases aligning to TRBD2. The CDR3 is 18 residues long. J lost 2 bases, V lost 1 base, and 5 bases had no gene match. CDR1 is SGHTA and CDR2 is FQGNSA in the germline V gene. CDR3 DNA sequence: TGTGCCAGCAGCTTAGGCCCGGGACTAGCGGGGGGGCCCTACGAGCAGTACTTC. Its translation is CASSLGPGLAGGPYEQYF. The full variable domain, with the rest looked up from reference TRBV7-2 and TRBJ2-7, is GAGVSQSPSNKVTEKGKDVELRCDPISGHTALYWYRQSLGQGLEFLIYFQGNSAPDKSGLPSDRFSAERTGGSVSTLTIQRTQQEDSAVYLCASSLGPGLAGGPYEQYFGPGTRLTVT.

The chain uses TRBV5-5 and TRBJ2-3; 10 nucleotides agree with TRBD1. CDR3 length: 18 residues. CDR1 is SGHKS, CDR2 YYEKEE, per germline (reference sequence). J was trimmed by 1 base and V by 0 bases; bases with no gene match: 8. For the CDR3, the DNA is TGTGCCAGCAGCTTGGCGAAGACAGGGGGCGGGCGCACAGATACGCAGTATTTT. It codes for CASSLAKTGGGRTDTQYF.

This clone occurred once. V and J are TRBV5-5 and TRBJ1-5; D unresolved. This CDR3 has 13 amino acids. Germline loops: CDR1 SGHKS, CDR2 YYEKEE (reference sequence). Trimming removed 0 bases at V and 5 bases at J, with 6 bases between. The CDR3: CASSLVPDQPQHF. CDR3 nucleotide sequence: TGTGCCAGCAGCTTGGTCCCCGATCAGCCCCAGCATTTT.

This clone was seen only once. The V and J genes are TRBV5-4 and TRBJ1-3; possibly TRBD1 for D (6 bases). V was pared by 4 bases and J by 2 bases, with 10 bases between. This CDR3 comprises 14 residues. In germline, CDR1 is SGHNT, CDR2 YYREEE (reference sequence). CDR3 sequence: CASSLTGTGNTIYF. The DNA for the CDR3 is TGTGCCAGCAGCCTGACAGGCACTGGAAACACCATATATTTT.

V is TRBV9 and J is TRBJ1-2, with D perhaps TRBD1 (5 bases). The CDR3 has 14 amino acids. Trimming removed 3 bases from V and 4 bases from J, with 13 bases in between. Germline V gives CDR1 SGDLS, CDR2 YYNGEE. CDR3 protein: CASSATATSYGYTF. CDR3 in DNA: TGTGCCAGCAGCGCGACAGCTACTTCCTATGGCTACACCTTC.

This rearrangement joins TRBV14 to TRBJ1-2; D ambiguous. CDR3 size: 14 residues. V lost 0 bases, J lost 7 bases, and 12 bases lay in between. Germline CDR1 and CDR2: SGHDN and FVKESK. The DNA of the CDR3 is TGTGCCAGCAGCCAAGACGGCAGGTTGGGTGGCTACACCTTC. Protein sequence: CASSQDGRLGGYTF.

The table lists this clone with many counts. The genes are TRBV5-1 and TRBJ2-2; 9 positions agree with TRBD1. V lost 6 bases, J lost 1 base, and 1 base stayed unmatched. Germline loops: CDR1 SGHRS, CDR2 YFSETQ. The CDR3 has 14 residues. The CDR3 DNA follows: TGCGCCAGCATGGGACAGGGGAACACCGGGGAGCTGTTTTTT. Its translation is CASMGQGNTGELFF. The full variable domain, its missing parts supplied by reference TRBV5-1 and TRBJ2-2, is KAGVTQTPRYLIKTRGQQVTLSCSPISGHRSVSWYQQTPGQGLQFLFEYFSETQRNKGNFPGRFSGRQFSNSRSEMNVSTLELGDSALYLCASMGQGNTGELFFGEGSRLTVL.

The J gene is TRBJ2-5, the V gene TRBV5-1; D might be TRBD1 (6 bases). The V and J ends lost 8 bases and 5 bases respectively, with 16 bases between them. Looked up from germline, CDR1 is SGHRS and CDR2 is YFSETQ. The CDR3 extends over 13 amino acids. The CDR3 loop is CASTSGVDETQYF. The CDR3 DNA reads TGCGCCAGTACTTCAGGGGTTGACGAGACCCAGTACTTC. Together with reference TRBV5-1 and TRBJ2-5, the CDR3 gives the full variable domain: KAGVTQTPRYLIKTRGQQVTLSCSPISGHRSVSWYQQTPGQGLQFLFEYFSETQRNKGNFPGRFSGRQFSNSRSEMNVSTLELGDSALYLCASTSGVDETQYFGPGTRLLVL.

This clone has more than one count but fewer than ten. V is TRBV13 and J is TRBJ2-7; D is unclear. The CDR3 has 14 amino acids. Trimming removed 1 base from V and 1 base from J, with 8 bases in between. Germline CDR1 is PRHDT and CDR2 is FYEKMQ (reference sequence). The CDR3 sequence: CASSLVGSSYEQYF. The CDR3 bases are TGTGCCAGCAGCTTAGTGGGCAGTTCCTACGAGCAGTACTTC. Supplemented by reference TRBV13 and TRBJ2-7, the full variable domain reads AAGVIQSPRHLIKEKRETATLKCYPIPRHDTVYWYQQGPGQDPQFLISFYEKMQSDKGSIPDRFSAQQFSDYHSELNMSSLELGDSALYFCASSLVGSSYEQYFGPGTRLTVT.

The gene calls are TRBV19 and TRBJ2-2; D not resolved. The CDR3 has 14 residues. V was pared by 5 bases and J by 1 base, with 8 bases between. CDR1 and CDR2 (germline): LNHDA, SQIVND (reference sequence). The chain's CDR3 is CASSLAGNTGELFF. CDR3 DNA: TGTGCCAGTAGTCTGGCAGGGAACACCGGGGAGCTGTTTTTT.

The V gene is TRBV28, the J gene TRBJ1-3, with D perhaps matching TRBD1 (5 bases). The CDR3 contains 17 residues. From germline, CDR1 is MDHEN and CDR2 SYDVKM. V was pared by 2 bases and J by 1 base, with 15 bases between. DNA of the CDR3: TGTGCCAGCAGTTTAATAATCGGGGGTACATCTGGAAACACCATATATTTT. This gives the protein CASSLIIGGTSGNTIYF.

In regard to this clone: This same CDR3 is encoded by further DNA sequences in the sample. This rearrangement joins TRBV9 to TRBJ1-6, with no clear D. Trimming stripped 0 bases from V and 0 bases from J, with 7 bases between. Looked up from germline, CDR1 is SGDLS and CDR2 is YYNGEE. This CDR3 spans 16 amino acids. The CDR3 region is CASSVGADSYNSPLHF. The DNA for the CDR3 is TGTGCCAGCAGCGTAGGAGCGGACTCCTATAATTCACCCCTCCACTTT.

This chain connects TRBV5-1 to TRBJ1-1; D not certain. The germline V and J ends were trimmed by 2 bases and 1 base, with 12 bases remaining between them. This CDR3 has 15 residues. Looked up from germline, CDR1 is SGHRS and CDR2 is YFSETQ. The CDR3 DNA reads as TGCGCCAGCAGCTTATGGGCAACCGAGAACACTGAAGCTTTCTTT. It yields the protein CASSLWATENTEAFF.

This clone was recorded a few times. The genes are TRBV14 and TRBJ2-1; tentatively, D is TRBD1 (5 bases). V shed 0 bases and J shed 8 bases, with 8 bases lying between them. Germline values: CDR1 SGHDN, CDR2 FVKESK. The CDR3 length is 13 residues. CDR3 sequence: CASSQDPRDEQFF. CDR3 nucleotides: TGTGCCAGCAGCCAAGATCCCAGGGATGAGCAGTTCTTC.